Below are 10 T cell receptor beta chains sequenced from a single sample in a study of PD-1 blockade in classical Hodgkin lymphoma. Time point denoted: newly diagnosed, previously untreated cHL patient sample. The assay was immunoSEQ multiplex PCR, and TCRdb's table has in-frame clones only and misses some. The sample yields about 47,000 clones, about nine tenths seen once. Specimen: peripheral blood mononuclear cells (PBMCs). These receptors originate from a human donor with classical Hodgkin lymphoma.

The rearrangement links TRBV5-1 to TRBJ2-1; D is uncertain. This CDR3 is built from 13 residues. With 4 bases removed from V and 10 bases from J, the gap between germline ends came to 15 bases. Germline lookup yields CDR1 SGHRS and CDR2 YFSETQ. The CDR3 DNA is TGCGCCAGCAGCCCGTCCGCCCTCCTCGAGCAGTTCTTC. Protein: CASSPSALLEQFF.

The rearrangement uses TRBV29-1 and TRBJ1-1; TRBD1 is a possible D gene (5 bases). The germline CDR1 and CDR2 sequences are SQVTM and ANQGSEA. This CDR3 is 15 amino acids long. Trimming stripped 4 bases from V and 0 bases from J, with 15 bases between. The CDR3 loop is CSVAGGWGMNTEAFF. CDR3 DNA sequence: TGCAGCGTTGCTGGGGGTTGGGGGATGAACACTGAAGCTTTCTTT. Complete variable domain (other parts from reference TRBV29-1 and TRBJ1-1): SAVISQKPSRDICQRGTSLTIQCQVDSQVTMMFWYRQQPGQSLTLIATANQGSEATYESGFVIDKFPISRPNLTFSTLTVSNMSPEDSSIYLCSVAGGWGMNTEAFFGQGTRLTVV.

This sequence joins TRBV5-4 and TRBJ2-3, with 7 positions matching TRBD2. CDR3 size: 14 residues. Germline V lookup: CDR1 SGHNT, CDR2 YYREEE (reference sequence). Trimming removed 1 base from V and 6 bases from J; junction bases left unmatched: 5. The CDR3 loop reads CASSLNSGPDTQYF. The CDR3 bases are TGTGCCAGCAGCTTGAATAGCGGGCCCGATACGCAGTATTTT.

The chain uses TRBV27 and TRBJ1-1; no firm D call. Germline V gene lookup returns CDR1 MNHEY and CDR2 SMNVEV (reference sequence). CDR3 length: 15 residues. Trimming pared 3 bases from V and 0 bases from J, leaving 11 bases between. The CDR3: CASSFGYQMNTEAFF. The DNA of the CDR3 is TGTGCCAGCAGTTTCGGTTACCAGATGAACACTGAAGCTTTCTTT.

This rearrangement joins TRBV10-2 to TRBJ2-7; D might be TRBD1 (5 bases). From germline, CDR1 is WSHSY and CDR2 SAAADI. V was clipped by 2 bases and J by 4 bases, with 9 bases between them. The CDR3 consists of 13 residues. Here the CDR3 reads CASSENRLYEQYV. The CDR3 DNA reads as TGCGCCAGCAGTGAGAACAGGCTTTACGAGCAGTACGTC.

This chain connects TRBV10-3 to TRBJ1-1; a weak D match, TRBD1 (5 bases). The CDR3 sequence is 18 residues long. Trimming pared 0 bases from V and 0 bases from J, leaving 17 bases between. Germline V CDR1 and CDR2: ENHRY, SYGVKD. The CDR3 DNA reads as TGTGCCATCAGTGAGTCTCGGGGGGGGAGAGGCATGAACACTGAAGCTTTCTTT. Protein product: CAISESRGGRGMNTEAFF.

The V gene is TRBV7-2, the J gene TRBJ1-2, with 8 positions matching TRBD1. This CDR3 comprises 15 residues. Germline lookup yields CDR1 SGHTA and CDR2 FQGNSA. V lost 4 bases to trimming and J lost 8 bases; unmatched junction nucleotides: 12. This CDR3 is CASSYVPGQVQGYTF. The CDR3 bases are TGTGCCAGCAGCTACGTCCCGGGACAGGTTCAGGGCTACACCTTC.

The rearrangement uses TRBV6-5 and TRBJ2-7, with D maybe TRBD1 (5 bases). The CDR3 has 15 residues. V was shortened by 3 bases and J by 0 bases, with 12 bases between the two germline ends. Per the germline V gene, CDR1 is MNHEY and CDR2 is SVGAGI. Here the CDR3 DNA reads TGTGCCAGCAGTTATTTAGGGGCCAGCTCCTACGAGCAGTACGTC. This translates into CASSYLGASSYEQYV.

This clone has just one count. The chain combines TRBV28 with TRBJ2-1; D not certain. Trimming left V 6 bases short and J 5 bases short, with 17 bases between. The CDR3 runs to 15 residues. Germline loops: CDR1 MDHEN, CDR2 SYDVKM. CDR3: CASRPNFSGHNEQFF. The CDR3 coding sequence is TGTGCCAGCAGACCGAATTTCTCTGGGCACAATGAGCAGTTCTTC.

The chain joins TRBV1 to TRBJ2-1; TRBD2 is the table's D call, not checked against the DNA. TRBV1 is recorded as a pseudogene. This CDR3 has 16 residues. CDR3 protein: CTSSQVLSGRGNEQFF. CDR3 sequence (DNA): TGCACCAGCAGCCAAGTTCTGAGCGGGAGGGGCAATGAGCAGTTCTTC.